The rows below give T cell receptor beta chains drawn from one sample of a study of technical replicates of blood from several donors. Repertoires were generated with immunoSEQ multiplex PCR, while TCRdb's copy carries only in-frame clones and drops some. The data hold about 56,000 clones, with just over 90% observed a single time. The specimen was PBMCs. The receptor source for this set is a human donor in good health. Some clones in this sample may be carry-over from other donors' samples. Each CDR3 is given with its conserved first and last residue. The D gene is left open where the match is weak. The size field is filled for only some rows; it gives once, few, many or a size class.

size: -
J: TRBJ1-1
V: TRBV4-1
D: TRBD1
CDR3: CASSQAQDRMLEAFF
DNA: TGCGCCAGCAGCCAAGCCCAGGACAGGATGCTTGAAGCTTTCTTT

size: -
J: TRBJ2-1
V: TRBV7-2
D: -
CDR3: CASSLDVSHNEQFF
DNA: TGTGCCAGCAGCTTAGATGTCTCCCACAATGAGCAGTTCTTC

size: -
J: TRBJ1-2
V: TRBV6-6
D: TRBD1
CDR3: CASSGHSDRGAYGYTF
DNA: TGTGCCAGCAGTGGACATAGCGACAGGGGGGCCTATGGCTACACCTTC

size: -
J: TRBJ2-5
V: TRBV5-1
D: TRBD2
CDR3: CASSLGLAGGETQYF
DNA: TGCGCCAGCAGCTTGGGGCTAGCGGGGGGAGAGACCCAGTACTTC

size: -
J: TRBJ1-1
V: TRBV9
D: -
CDR3: CASSVVPSGNTEAFF
DNA: TGTGCCAGCAGCGTAGTCCCGTCGGGGAACACTGAAGCTTTCTTT

size: -
J: TRBJ2-5
V: TRBV7-9
D: -
CDR3: CASSPPRQGGETQYF
DNA: TGTGCCAGCAGCCCACCCAGGCAGGGAGGAGAGACCCAGTACTTC

size: once
J: TRBJ2-7
V: TRBV7-9
D: -
CDR3: CASSLGSGFEQYF
DNA: TGTGCCAGCAGCTTAGGTTCGGGGTTCGAGCAGTACTTC

size: -
J: TRBJ2-1
V: TRBV9
D: -
CDR3: CASSIGTSGVGEQFF
DNA: TGTGCCAGCAGCATCGGGACATCCGGGGTTGGTGAGCAGTTCTTC

size: -
J: TRBJ1-1
V: TRBV30
D: TRBD1
CDR3: CAWDRQGGAEAFF
DNA: TGTGCCTGGGATAGACAGGGGGGGGCTGAAGCTTTCTTT

size: -
J: TRBJ1-1
V: TRBV30
D: -
CDR3: CAWRGAVYTEAFF
DNA: TGTGCCTGGAGAGGGGCGGTTTACACTGAAGCTTTCTTT

size: -
J: TRBJ2-1
V: TRBV7-9
D: TRBD1
CDR3: CASSTRGTEGHNEQFF
DNA: TGTGCCAGCAGCACCAGGGGGACAGAGGGGCACAATGAGCAGTTCTTC

size: -
J: TRBJ1-5
V: TRBV2
D: TRBD1
CDR3: CASSEKTGGSNQPQHF
DNA: TGTGCCAGCAGTGAAAAGACAGGGGGAAGCAATCAGCCCCAGCATTTT

size: once
J: TRBJ2-1
V: TRBV5-6
D: -
CDR3: CASSSQGTSGSNEQFF
DNA: TGTGCCAGCAGCTCACAGGGAACTTCTGGTAGCAATGAGCAGTTCTTC

size: -
J: TRBJ1-1
V: TRBV25-1
D: TRBD1
CDR3: CASRATGGHAEAFF
DNA: TGTGCCAGCAGGGCAACAGGGGGGCATGCTGAAGCTTTCTTT

size: -
J: TRBJ1-3
V: TRBV6-6
D: TRBD1
CDR3: CASTRDSLSGNTIYF
DNA: TGTGCCAGCACCCGGGACAGTCTTTCTGGAAACACCATATATTTT

size: -
J: TRBJ2-1
V: TRBV4-3
D: TRBD2
CDR3: CASSQDFSGRTYNEQFF
DNA: TGCGCCAGCAGCCAAGATTTTAGCGGGAGAACTTACAATGAGCAGTTCTTC

size: -
J: TRBJ2-7
V: TRBV13
D: TRBD2
CDR3: CASSPRLAGSYEQYF
DNA: TGTGCCAGCAGCCCGAGACTAGCGGGGTCCTACGAGCAGTACTTC

size: -
J: TRBJ2-7
V: TRBV18
D: TRBD1
CDR3: CASSPPGTGRTEQYF
DNA: TGTGCCAGCTCACCCCCCGGGACAGGGCGGACCGAGCAGTACTTC

size: once
J: TRBJ2-2
V: TRBV5-1
D: TRBD2
CDR3: CASSLALTSGAGELFF
DNA: TGCGCCAGCAGCTTGGCGCTTACTAGCGGGGCCGGGGAGCTGTTTTTT

size: few
J: TRBJ1-2
V: TRBV4-3
D: -
CDR3: CASSQEGGRSGYTF
DNA: TGCGCCAGCAGCCAAGAGGGGGGAAGAAGCGGCTACACCTTC

size: -
J: TRBJ2-2
V: TRBV9
D: TRBD2
CDR3: CASSPPGIAGGGELFF
DNA: TGTGCCAGCAGCCCCCCCGGGATAGCGGGGGGCGGGGAGCTGTTTTTT

size: -
J: TRBJ2-7
V: TRBV5-4
D: TRBD1
CDR3: CASSLTAGGYEQYF
DNA: TGTGCCAGCAGCTTGACCGCAGGGGGATACGAGCAGTACTTC

size: -
J: TRBJ2-7
V: TRBV18
D: -
CDR3: CASSQDRYDEQYF
DNA: TGTGCCAGCTCACAGGACAGATACGACGAGCAGTACTTC

size: -
J: TRBJ2-3
V: TRBV7-3
D: TRBD2
CDR3: CASSRSGTSVTDTQYF
DNA: TGTGCCAGCAGCCGCTCCGGGACTAGCGTCACAGATACGCAGTATTTT

size: -
J: TRBJ2-1
V: TRBV23-1
D: -
CDR3: CASSQSWPYNEQFF
DNA: TGCGCCAGCAGTCAATCATGGCCCTACAATGAGCAGTTCTTC

size: -
J: TRBJ2-1
V: TRBV5-1
D: -
CDR3: CASSSSGAYNEQFF
DNA: TGCGCCAGCAGCTCCTCAGGCGCCTACAATGAGCAGTTCTTC

size: -
J: TRBJ1-6
V: TRBV6-6
D: -
CDR3: CASSDGRFNSPLHF
DNA: TGTGCCAGCAGTGATGGGAGGTTTAATTCACCCCTCCACTTT

size: -
J: TRBJ1-6
V: TRBV2
D: -
CDR3: CASRDRTNSPLHF
DNA: TGTGCCAGCAGAGACAGAACTAATTCACCCCTCCACTTT

size: once
J: TRBJ2-1
V: TRBV11-3
D: -
CDR3: CASSPRTTDGDEQFF
DNA: TGTGCCAGCAGCCCCAGGACAACGGATGGCGATGAGCAGTTCTTC

size: -
J: TRBJ2-7
V: TRBV9
D: -
CDR3: CASSAPGGTGTDEQYF
DNA: TGTGCCAGCAGCGCCCCCGGGGGAACGGGGACCGACGAGCAGTACTTC

size: -
J: TRBJ2-2
V: TRBV6-4
D: -
CDR3: CASSDLGTGELFF
DNA: TGTGCCAGCAGTGACCTCGGCACCGGGGAGCTGTTTTTT

size: -
J: TRBJ1-2
V: TRBV11-3
D: TRBD1
CDR3: CASSSGQGASTF
DNA: TGTGCCAGCAGCTCGGGACAGGGGGCTAGCACCTTC

size: -
J: TRBJ1-4
V: TRBV5-8
D: -
CDR3: CASSLLSGGNEKLFF
DNA: TGTGCCAGCAGCCTACTTAGCGGCGGGAATGAAAAACTGTTTTTT

size: -
J: TRBJ2-1
V: TRBV6-5
D: -
CDR3: CASSYSRQPRVQFF
DNA: TGTGCCAGCAGTTACTCCCGTCAGCCGAGGGTGCAGTTCTTC

size: -
J: TRBJ1-3
V: TRBV5-1
D: -
CDR3: CASSPGLFSGNTIYF
DNA: TGCGCCAGCAGCCCGGGACTGTTCTCTGGAAACACCATATATTTT

size: -
J: TRBJ1-1
V: TRBV18
D: -
CDR3: CASSPGVLRGDTEAFF
DNA: TGTGCCAGCTCACCGGGCGTTCTTCGGGGGGACACTGAAGCTTTCTTT

size: -
J: TRBJ2-7
V: TRBV18
D: -
CDR3: CASSPDAGSHEQYF
DNA: TGTGCCAGCTCCCCTGATGCAGGGTCCCACGAGCAGTACTTC

size: -
J: TRBJ1-1
V: TRBV10-3
D: TRBD1
CDR3: CAISEGGQGGTEAFF
DNA: TGTGCCATCAGTGAGGGGGGACAGGGGGGAACTGAAGCTTTCTTT

size: -
J: TRBJ2-1
V: TRBV27
D: -
CDR3: CATSKDRGDEQFF
DNA: TGTGCCACCTCCAAAGATAGAGGCGATGAGCAGTTCTTC

size: -
J: TRBJ2-7
V: TRBV7-9
D: TRBD1
CDR3: CASSPADRAPSYEQYF
DNA: TGTGCCAGCAGCCCGGCGGACAGGGCACCCTCCTACGAGCAGTACTTC

size: -
J: TRBJ1-1
V: TRBV6-1
D: TRBD1
CDR3: CASWDRPMNTEAFF
DNA: TGTGCCTCCTGGGACAGGCCCATGAACACTGAAGCTTTCTTT

size: -
J: TRBJ2-1
V: TRBV15
D: TRBD2
CDR3: CATSSITSGIFYNEQFF
DNA: TGTGCCACCAGCAGCATTACTAGCGGGATATTTTACAATGAGCAGTTCTTC

size: -
J: TRBJ1-2
V: TRBV5-6
D: TRBD1
CDR3: CASSLVRQGGIYGYTF
DNA: TGTGCCAGCAGCTTGGTTAGACAGGGGGGGATCTATGGCTACACCTTC

size: -
J: TRBJ2-1
V: TRBV29-1
D: -
CDR3: CSVEHYNEQFF
DNA: TGCAGCGTAGAGCACTACAATGAGCAGTTCTTC

size: -
J: TRBJ2-1
V: TRBV7-9
D: TRBD1
CDR3: CASSIGQGGMDEQFF
DNA: TGTGCCAGCAGCATCGGACAGGGGGGTATGGATGAGCAGTTCTTC

size: -
J: TRBJ2-2
V: TRBV27
D: TRBD1
CDR3: CASTFGRDRGRPGELFF
DNA: TGTGCCAGCACTTTTGGCCGGGACAGGGGGCGCCCCGGGGAGCTGTTTTTT

size: -
J: TRBJ1-5
V: TRBV30
D: TRBD1
CDR3: CAWSVDRVANQPQHF
DNA: TGTGCCTGGAGCGTGGACAGGGTTGCCAATCAGCCCCAGCATTTT

size: -
J: TRBJ2-7
V: TRBV5-1
D: TRBD1
CDR3: CASSPTGAAYEQYF
DNA: TGCGCCAGCAGCCCCACAGGGGCCGCCTACGAGCAGTACTTC

size: -
J: TRBJ2-1
V: TRBV5-8
D: -
CDR3: CASSFSDNEQFF
DNA: TGTGCCAGCAGCTTTTCGGACAATGAGCAGTTCTTC

size: -
J: TRBJ2-7
V: TRBV19
D: -
CDR3: CASSISPRYEQYF
DNA: TGTGCCAGTAGTATTTCCCCCCGCTACGAGCAGTACTTC

size: -
J: TRBJ1-2
V: TRBV19
D: -
CDR3: CASSSDSILYGYTF
DNA: TGTGCCAGTAGTTCGGACAGCATACTCTATGGCTACACCTTC

size: -
J: TRBJ1-6
V: TRBV4-3
D: -
CDR3: CASSQLKNSPLHF
DNA: TGCGCCAGCAGCCAACTAAAAAATTCACCCCTCCACTTT

size: -
J: TRBJ2-2
V: TRBV5-4
D: -
CDR3: CASSLGAPGELFF
DNA: TGTGCCAGCAGCTTGGGGGCGCCCGGGGAGCTGTTTTTT

size: -
J: TRBJ2-7
V: TRBV4-3
D: -
CDR3: CASSQAGGQGYEQYF
DNA: TGCGCCAGCAGCCAAGCCGGAGGTCAAGGTTACGAGCAGTACTTC

size: -
J: TRBJ2-1
V: TRBV19
D: -
CDR3: CASSMGDRPSYNEQFF
DNA: TGTGCCAGTAGTATGGGCGATCGTCCTTCCTACAATGAGCAGTTCTTC

size: -
J: TRBJ2-5
V: TRBV7-2
D: -
CDR3: CASSLVYGTRGTQYF
DNA: TGTGCCAGCAGCTTAGTGTACGGTACCCGGGGGACCCAGTACTTC

size: -
J: TRBJ1-2
V: TRBV7-9
D: -
CDR3: CASTEWGDYGYTF
DNA: TGTGCCAGCACCGAGTGGGGGGACTATGGCTACACCTTC

size: -
J: TRBJ2-4
V: TRBV6-5
D: -
CDR3: CASSYSPSVAKNIQYF
DNA: TGTGCCAGCAGTTACTCGCCTAGCGTGGCCAAAAACATTCAGTACTTC

size: -
J: TRBJ1-1
V: TRBV7-3
D: TRBD1
CDR3: CASSSRTGGGTEAFF
DNA: TGTGCCAGCAGCTCACGGACAGGGGGGGGCACTGAAGCTTTCTTT

size: -
J: TRBJ2-1
V: TRBV7-2
D: -
CDR3: CASSLGASWNEQFF
DNA: TGTGCCAGCAGCCTAGGGGCCTCTTGGAATGAGCAGTTCTTC